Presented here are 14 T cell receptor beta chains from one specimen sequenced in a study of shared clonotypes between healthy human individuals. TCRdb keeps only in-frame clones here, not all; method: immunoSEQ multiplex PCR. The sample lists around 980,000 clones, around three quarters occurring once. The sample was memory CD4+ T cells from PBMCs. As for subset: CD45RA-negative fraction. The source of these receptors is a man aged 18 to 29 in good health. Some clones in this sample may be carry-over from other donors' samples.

The CDR3 is CASRLGQGSQPQHF. DNA for the CDR3: TGTGCCAGCAGATTGGGACAGGGCAGTCAGCCCCAGCATTTT. The chain links TRBV6-5 to TRBJ1-5; 9 nucleotides align to TRBD1. This CDR3 is built from 14 residues. V shed 6 bases and J 6 bases; nucleotides not matched to a gene: 6. The germline CDR1 and CDR2 sequences are MNHEY and SVGAGI.

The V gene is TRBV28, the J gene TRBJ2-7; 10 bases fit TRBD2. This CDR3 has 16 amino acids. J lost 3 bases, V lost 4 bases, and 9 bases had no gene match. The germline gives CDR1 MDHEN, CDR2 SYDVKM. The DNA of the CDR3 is TGTGCCAGCAGTTCACTAGGTCTAGCGGGAGTCTACGAGCAGTACTTC. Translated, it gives CASSSLGLAGVYEQYF. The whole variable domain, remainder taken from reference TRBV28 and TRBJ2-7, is DVKVTQSSRYLVKRTGEKVFLECVQDMDHENMFWYRQDPGLGLRLIYFSYDVKMKEKGDIPEGYSVSREKKERFSLILESASTNQTSMYLCASSSLGLAGVYEQYFGPGTRLTVT.

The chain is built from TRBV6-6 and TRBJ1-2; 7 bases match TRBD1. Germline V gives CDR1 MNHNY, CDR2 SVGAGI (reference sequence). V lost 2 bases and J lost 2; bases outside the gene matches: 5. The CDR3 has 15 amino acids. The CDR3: CASSYDLTGNYGYTF. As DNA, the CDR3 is TGTGCCAGCAGTTACGACCTGACAGGGAACTATGGCTACACCTTC.

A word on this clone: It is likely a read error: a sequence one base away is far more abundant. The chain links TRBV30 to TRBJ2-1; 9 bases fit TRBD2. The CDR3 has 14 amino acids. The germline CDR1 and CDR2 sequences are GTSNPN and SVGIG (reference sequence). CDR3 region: CAWSNGLASNGQFF. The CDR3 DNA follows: TGTGCCTGGAGTAACGGACTAGCGAGCAATGGGCAGTTCTTC.

CDR3 amino acids: CASRTAGPSTDTQYF. DNA of the CDR3: TGTGCCAGCAGGACCGCGGGGCCATCCACAGATACGCAGTATTTT. The genes are TRBV6-5 and TRBJ2-3; D may be TRBD2 (6 bases). The CDR3 totals 15 residues. Germline-derived CDR1 and CDR2 are MNHEY and SVGAGI. Between the trimmed V and J ends, which lost 6 bases and 2 bases, there was a span of 15 bases.

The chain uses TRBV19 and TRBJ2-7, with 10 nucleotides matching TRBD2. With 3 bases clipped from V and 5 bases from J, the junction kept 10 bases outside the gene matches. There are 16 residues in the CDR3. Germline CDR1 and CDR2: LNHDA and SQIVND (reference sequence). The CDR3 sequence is CASSMFLTSGWHEQYF. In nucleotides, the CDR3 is TGTGCCAGTAGTATGTTCTTGACTAGCGGGTGGCACGAGCAGTACTTC.

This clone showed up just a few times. This CDR3 reads CAWTSQETQYF. In DNA, the CDR3 is TGTGCCTGGACATCCCAAGAGACCCAGTACTTC. This chain uses TRBV30 with TRBJ2-5; D is ambiguous. Germline V gene lookup returns CDR1 GTSNPN and CDR2 SVGIG (reference sequence). The CDR3 length is 11 residues. Trimming stripped 4 bases from V and 1 base from J, with 4 bases between.

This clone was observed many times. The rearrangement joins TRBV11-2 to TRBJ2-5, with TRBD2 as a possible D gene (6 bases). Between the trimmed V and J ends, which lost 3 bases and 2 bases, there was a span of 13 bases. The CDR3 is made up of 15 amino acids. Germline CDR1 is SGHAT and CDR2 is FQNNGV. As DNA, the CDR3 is TGTGCCAGCAGCTTGGGCGGGAATGCGCAAGAGACCCAGTACTTC. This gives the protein CASSLGGNAQETQYF. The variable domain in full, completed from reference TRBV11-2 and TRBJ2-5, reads EAGVAQSPRYKIIEKRQSVAFWCNPISGHATLYWYQQILGQGPKLLIQFQNNGVVDDSQLPKDRFSAERLKGVDSTLKIQPAKLEDSAVYLCASSLGGNAQETQYFGPGTRLLVL.

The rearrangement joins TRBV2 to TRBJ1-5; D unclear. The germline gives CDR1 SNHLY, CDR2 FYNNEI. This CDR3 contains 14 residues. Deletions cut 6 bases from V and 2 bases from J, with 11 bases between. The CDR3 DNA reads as TGTGCCAGCAGCGACGGGGTGGGCAATCAGCCCCAGCATTTT. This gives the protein CASSDGVGNQPQHF.

CDR3 nucleotide sequence: TGTGCCAGCGGAACCCCGCCAGGGGCGCCGGATACGCAGTATTTT. This sequence encodes CASGTPPGAPDTQYF. The chain links TRBV7-2 to TRBJ2-3, with D possibly TRBD1 on 6 matching bases. Trimming took 8 bases from V and 6 from J, leaving 21 bases between them. CDR1 and CDR2 (germline): SGHTA, FQGNSA. The CDR3 is 15 amino acids.

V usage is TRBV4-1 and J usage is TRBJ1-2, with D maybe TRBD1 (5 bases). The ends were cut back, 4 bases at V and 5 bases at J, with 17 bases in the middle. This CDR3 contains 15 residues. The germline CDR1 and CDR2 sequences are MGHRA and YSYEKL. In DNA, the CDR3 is TGCGCCAGCAGCCCTTTAATACAGGCGGGTTATGGCTACACCTTC. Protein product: CASSPLIQAGYGYTF.

The CDR3 DNA sequence: TGTGCCAGCACCCTAACTCGGGACACTGAAGCTTTCTTT. Protein product: CASTLTRDTEAFF. V is TRBV6-1 and J is TRBJ1-1, with unresolved D. The CDR3 runs to 13 residues. V was cut by 7 bases and J by 3 bases, with 12 bases left in between. From germline, CDR1 is MNHNS and CDR2 SASEGT.

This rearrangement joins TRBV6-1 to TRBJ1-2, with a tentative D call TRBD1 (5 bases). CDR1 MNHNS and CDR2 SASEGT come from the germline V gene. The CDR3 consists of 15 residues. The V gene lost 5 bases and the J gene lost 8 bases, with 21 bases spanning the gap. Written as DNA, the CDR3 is TGTGCCAGCAGTCGCCCAGAGGGGACGGGTGAAGGCTACACCTTC. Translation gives CASSRPEGTGEGYTF.

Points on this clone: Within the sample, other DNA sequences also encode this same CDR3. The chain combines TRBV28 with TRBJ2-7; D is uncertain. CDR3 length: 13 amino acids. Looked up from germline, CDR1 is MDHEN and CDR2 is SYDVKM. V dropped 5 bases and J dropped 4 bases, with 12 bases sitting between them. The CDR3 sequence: CASSDRSPYEQYF. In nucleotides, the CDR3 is TGTGCCAGCAGTGATCGATCTCCGTACGAGCAGTACTTC.